This TCR beta chain comes out of a study of shared clonotypes between healthy human individuals (dated by TCRdb to the early 2020s). At the level of the whole study: Two women and a few men aged 18 to 49 years were included in the cohort. Each donor's leukapheresis produced roughly between about 0.9 and 9.5 billion PBMCs. For each donor, CD4 naive and CD4 memory were each run on three plates, CD8 naive on two plates, and CD8 memory on one plate. Libraries were prepared and TCR repertoires were sequenced by different laboratories using diverse techniques, in order to increase sequencing depth and limit assay-specific biases. The study deeply sequenced blood TCR repertoires of five healthy adults to estimate repertoire size and the extent of clonotype sharing between individuals.

Using the deep immunoSEQ assay, multiplex PCR amplified TCR CDR3 regions from genomic DNA. Extracted genomic DNA from each cell subset was spread evenly across all wells of several immunoSEQ 96-well plates, with each plate serving as a replicate. Each replicate PCR for sorted subsets received around 0.2 ug genomic DNA, equal to about 30,000 T cell genomes. The purified libraries were quantified using a Qubit 3.0 fluorometer, sized with a Bioanalyzer 2100, and then quantified again using the KAPA Library Quantification kit. Every immunoSEQ 96-well plate was sequenced on a dedicated single-read 150-cycle Illumina NextSeq 550 flow cell. On the study's bioinformatics: Because only junctional sequences without quality scores were contained in the immunoSEQ output, filtering matching that applied to full-length reads could not be performed. To assign V/J genes and CDR3, sequences were annotated against IMGT germline references using PyIR, a Python wrapper for IgBLAST v1.9. Reads were removed for weak V/J assignments (E-value above 1e-6), missing CDR3, stop codons, out-of-frame junctions, or ambiguous translated residues. V3J clonotypes were defined as sequences sharing an identical inferred V gene, J gene, and CDR3 amino acid sequence. To compute the percentage overlap between repertoires, the number of shared unique clonotypes was divided by the size of the smaller repertoire. RTK rarefaction, the Chao1 estimator, and Recon v2.1 estimates of unobserved clonotypes were used to assess repertoire richness. OLGA was used to compute generation probabilities for all TCRbeta clonotypes that the gDNA method yielded from a handful of donors. The immuneACCESS repertoire file appears here via TCRdb, limited to in-frame rearrangements. These files lack a portion of the clones; in checked studies, under half of the deficit traces to unresolved V genes, and the cause of the others is not known. V, J and clone size were drawn from that table, and D and trimming were deduced from the DNA. The sample table holds about 1,800,000 clones, of which about 95% were seen once. The leading ten clones occupy more than 0.9% of the sample.

Worth noting for this clone: Its target antigen remains unknown. Base quality data are lacking; no much larger clone is found one base away.

Here is what the overall study found, with its caveats: Rarefaction of sorted-subset datasets indicated incomplete sequencing despite the large sequencing depth. Around 5.4% of naive CD4, 3.5% of naive CD8, 2.3% of memory CD4, and 0.4% of memory CD8 clonotypes were shared across four donors. Only blood was sampled, and tissue TCR repertoires likely differ from those in blood. Estimated clonotype richness was generally larger for naive than for memory subsets. Because the study included a small number of donors, the genetic and exposure-history diversity represented was limited. Based on pairwise subsampling, the degree of clonotype sharing among donors was expected to be affected by sequencing depth. Compared with non-shared clonotypes, the clonotypes found in all four sorted-subset donors had higher generation probabilities.

The CDR3 holds 16 amino acids from the cysteine to the phenylalanine. Just CDR3 DNA is preserved here, 48 bases in frame from base 1. Clipping removes 4 bases from V and 3 bases from J, with 8 as the unmatched junction base count. The germline V gene yields SGDLS for CDR1 and YYNGEE for CDR2. CD8 naive samples were CD45RO-negative cells positively selected for CCR7, giving a CD45RA+CCR7+ population that excluded TemRA cells. The donors were healthy, HIV-negative adults who had no recently reported acute infections or vaccinations. Every donor was a Caucasian adult residing in Nashville, Tennessee, USA. Blood was obtained by leukapheresis, after which PBMCs were separated by Ficoll-Histopaque density gradient centrifugation and cryopreserved in liquid nitrogen vapor phase. Analytical flow cytometry was used to check the purity and quantity of each magnetically sorted T cell population. From each sorted fraction, genomic DNA was isolated and quantified by UV absorbance on a Nanodrop 2000c.

The sequence came from a man aged 18 to 30 in good health. The sample consisted of naive CD8+ T cells sorted from blood. The cell subset or site label, as the study defines it: CD45RA+CCR7+. Here the chain combines TRBV9 and TRBJ2-4; a stretch of 9 junction bases matches TRBD1. CDR3 reads: CASSRTGTGSKNIQYF. The DNA reads TGTGCCAGCAGCCGAACCGGGACAGGGAGCAAAAACATTCAGTACTTC.